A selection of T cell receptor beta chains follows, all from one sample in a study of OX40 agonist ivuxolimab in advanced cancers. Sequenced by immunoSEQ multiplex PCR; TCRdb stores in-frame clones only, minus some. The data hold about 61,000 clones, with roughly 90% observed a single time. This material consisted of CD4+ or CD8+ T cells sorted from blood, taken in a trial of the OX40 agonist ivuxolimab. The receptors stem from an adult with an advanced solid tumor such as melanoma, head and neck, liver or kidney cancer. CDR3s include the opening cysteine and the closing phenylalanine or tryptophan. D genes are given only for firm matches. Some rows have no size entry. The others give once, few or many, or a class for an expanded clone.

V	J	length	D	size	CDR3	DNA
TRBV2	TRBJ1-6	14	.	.	CASSVDTYNSPLHF	TGTGCCAGCAGCGTGGACACTTATAATTCACCCCTCCACTTT
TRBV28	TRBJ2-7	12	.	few	CASSLSADEQYF	TGTGCCAGCAGTTTATCGGCAGACGAGCAGTACTTC
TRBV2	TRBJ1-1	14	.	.	CASSDGPRGTEAFF	TGTGCCAGCAGTGATGGGCCTCGCGGGACTGAAGCTTTCTTT
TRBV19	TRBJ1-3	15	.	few	CASEAGAAYGNTIYF	TGTGCCAGCGAAGCAGGGGCGGCTTATGGAAACACCATATATTTT
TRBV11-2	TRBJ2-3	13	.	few	CASSLLVADTQYF	TGTGCCAGCAGCTTGCTAGTAGCAGATACGCAGTATTTT
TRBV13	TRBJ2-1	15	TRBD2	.	CASSFGTSVYNEQFF	TGTGCCAGCAGCTTCGGGACTAGCGTCTACAATGAGCAGTTCTTC
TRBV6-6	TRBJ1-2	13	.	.	CAILERASYGYTF	TGTGCCATCCTGGAGAGGGCCAGCTATGGCTACACCTTC
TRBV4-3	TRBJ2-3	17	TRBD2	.	CASSQTVVGTTTDTQYF	TGCGCCAGCAGCCAGACCGTAGTAGGGACTACTACAGATACGCAGTATTTT
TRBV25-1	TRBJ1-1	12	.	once	CASSEGWGEAFF	TGTGCCAGCAGTGAAGGGTGGGGGGAAGCTTTCTTT
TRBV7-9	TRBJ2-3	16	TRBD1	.	CATGLLRDRGTDTQYF	TGTGCCACCGGGCTGCTTCGGGACAGGGGCACAGATACGCAGTATTTT
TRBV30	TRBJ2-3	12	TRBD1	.	CAYDRGGDTQYF	TGTGCCTACGACAGGGGCGGGGATACGCAGTATTTT
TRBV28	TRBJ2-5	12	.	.	CASRGGLETQYF	TGTGCCAGCAGGGGGGGTTTGGAGACCCAGTACTTC
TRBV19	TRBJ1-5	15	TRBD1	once	CASSIVTGVNQPQHF	TGTGCCAGTAGTATAGTGACAGGGGTTAATCAGCCCCAGCATTTT
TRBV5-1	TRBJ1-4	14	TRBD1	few	CASSPGQGFEKLFF	TGCGCCAGCAGCCCAGGACAGGGCTTTGAAAAACTGTTTTTT
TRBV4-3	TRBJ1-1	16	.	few	CASSQDTQLGSTEAFF	TGCGCCAGCAGCCAAGATACGCAATTAGGGAGCACTGAAGCTTTCTTT
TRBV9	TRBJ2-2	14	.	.	CASSVATVQGKLFF	TGTGCCAGCAGCGTAGCTACTGTACAGGGCAAGCTGTTTTTT
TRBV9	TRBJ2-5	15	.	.	CASSRSGRTQETQYF	TGTGCCAGCAGCCGATCGGGACGGACCCAAGAGACCCAGTACTTC
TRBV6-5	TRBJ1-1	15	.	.	CASSVKSGGGTEAFF	TGTGCCAGCAGTGTCAAGTCGGGGGGAGGCACTGAAGCTTTCTTT
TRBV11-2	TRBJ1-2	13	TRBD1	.	CAPKGQRECGYTF	TGTGCCCCAAAGGGACAGAGAGAATGTGGCTACACCTTC
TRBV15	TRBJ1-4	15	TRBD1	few	CATSGGTGDNEKLFF	TGTGCCACCAGCGGCGGGACAGGGGATAATGAAAAACTGTTTTTT
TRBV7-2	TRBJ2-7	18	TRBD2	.	CASSYGLAGFRSSYEQYF	TGTGCCAGCAGCTACGGACTAGCGGGGTTTAGAAGCTCCTACGAGCAGTACTTC
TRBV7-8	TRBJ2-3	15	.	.	CASSILGGVGGTQYF	TGTGCCAGCAGCATACTAGGTGGAGTAGGGGGTACGCAGTATTTT
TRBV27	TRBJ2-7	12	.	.	CASSSLSYEQYF	TGTGCCAGCAGTTCCCTCTCCTACGAGCAGTACTTC
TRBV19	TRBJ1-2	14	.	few	CASSIYPGPYGYTF	TGTGCCAGTAGTATCTACCCGGGACCCTATGGCTACACCTTC
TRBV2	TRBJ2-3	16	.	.	CASRDLRDRSPDTQYF	TGTGCCAGCAGGGATCTCAGGGATAGGAGCCCAGATACGCAGTATTTT
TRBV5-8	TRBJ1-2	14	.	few	CASSLGREWDGYTF	TGTGCCAGCAGCTTGGGCAGGGAATGGGATGGCTACACCTTC
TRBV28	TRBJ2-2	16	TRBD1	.	CASMITGQGVSGELFF	TGTGCCAGCATGATTACGGGACAGGGAGTCTCCGGGGAGCTGTTTTTT
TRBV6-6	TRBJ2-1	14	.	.	CASSPYPDYNEQFF	TGTGCCAGCAGTCCTTACCCTGACTACAATGAGCAGTTCTTC
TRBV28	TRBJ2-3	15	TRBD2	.	CASTSSGDGTDTQYF	TGTGCCAGCACGTCTAGCGGGGACGGCACAGATACGCAGTATTTT
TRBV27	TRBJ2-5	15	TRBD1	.	CASSLQGYIGETQYF	TGTGCCAGCAGCTTACAGGGGTACATCGGAGAGACCCAGTACTTC
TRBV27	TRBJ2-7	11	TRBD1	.	CASRDRGEQYF	TGTGCCAGCCGGGACAGGGGCGAGCAGTACTTC
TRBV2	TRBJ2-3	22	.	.	CASSDHLTRGRSKSAPTDTQYF	TGTGCCAGCAGTGACCACCTGACCCGCGGGCGTTCGAAATCCGCGCCTACAGATACGCAGTATTTT
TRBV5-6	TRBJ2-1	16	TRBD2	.	CASSLALAGGLDEQFF	TGTGCCAGCAGCCTAGCGCTAGCGGGAGGGTTGGATGAGCAGTTCTTC
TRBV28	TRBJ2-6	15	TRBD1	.	CASSGTGSGANVLTF	TGTGCCAGCAGTGGGACAGGGTCTGGGGCCAACGTCCTGACTTTC
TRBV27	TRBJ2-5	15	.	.	CASSSPGEEGETQYF	TGTGCCAGCAGTTCACCCGGGGAGGAAGGGGAGACCCAGTACTTC
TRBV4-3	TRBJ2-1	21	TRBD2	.	CASSQEFGPGTSGTGSGEQFF	TGCGCCAGCAGCCAAGAGTTTGGTCCCGGGACTAGCGGGACAGGATCGGGTGAGCAGTTCTTC
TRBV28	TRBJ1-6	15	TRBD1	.	CASRTQGAYNSPLHF	TGTGCCAGCAGGACACAGGGGGCCTATAATTCACCCCTCCACTTT
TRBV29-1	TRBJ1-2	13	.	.	CSVVGGLNYGYTF	TGCAGCGTTGTAGGGGGGCTGAACTATGGCTACACCTTC
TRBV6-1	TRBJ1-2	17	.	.	CASSEPGGHVTNYGYTF	TGTGCCAGTAGTGAACCGGGGGGACACGTAACTAACTATGGCTACACCTTC
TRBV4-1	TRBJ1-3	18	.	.	CASSQVTPRAVGRNTIYF	TGCGCCAGCAGCCAAGTGACACCTAGGGCGGTTGGTAGAAACACCATATATTTT
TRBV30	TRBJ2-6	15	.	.	CAWSDLPPGANVLTF	TGTGCCTGGAGTGATCTCCCTCCTGGGGCCAACGTCCTGACTTTC
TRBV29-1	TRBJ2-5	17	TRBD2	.	CSVVSSGGPGFVETQYF	TGCAGCGTTGTATCTAGCGGGGGGCCTGGGTTCGTCGAGACCCAGTACTTC
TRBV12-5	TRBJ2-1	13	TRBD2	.	CASGPGGDNEQFF	TGTGCTAGTGGTCCCGGGGGGGACAATGAGCAGTTCTTC
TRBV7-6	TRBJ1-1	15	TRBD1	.	CASSPRQGQNTEAFF	TGTGCCAGCAGCCCAAGACAGGGCCAGAACACTGAAGCTTTCTTT
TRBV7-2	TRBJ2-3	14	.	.	CASSLAGVADTQYF	TGTGCCAGCAGCTTAGCAGGTGTGGCAGATACGCAGTATTTT
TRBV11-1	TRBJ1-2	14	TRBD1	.	CASRATGGAHGYTF	TGTGCCAGCAGGGCGACAGGGGGCGCCCATGGCTACACCTTC